The rows below give T cell receptor beta chains drawn from one sample of a study of CD8 T cells in ankylosing spondylitis. MiXCR, applied by TCRdb to the 5' RACE reads, yields one record per CDR3 protein. The data contain 80,000 to 100,000 distinct CDR3 sequences, about 8.8% of them seen just once; the ten biggest clones take up approximately 5.5%. Specimen: blood, either unsorted or a sorted T cell fraction (not recorded which). These receptors all stem from a male donor with ankylosing spondylitis or in good health (not recorded which). Each CDR3 is given with its conserved first and last residue. A D gene is named only where the DNA matches it firmly. Size is stated for part of the rows, as once, few or many counts, or as a class when the clone is expanded.

few	TRBJ2-3	TRBD2	TRBV11-3	CASSLRSGGKPDTQYF	TGTGCCAGCAGCCTCCGGAGCGGGGGCAAACCAGATACGCAGTATTTT
many	TRBJ2-7	.	TRBV30	CAWSVPGLIYEQYF	TGTGCCTGGAGTGTGCCCGGGCTTATTTACGAGCAGTACTTC
many	TRBJ1-2	.	TRBV7-8	CASSLAGGESYGYTF	TGTGCCAGCAGCTTAGCGGGGGGCGAGAGCTATGGCTACACCTTC
many	TRBJ2-7	.	TRBV2	CASKRGPAYEQYF	TGTGCCAGCAAACGGGGGCCGGCCTACGAGCAGTACTTC
many	TRBJ1-3	.	TRBV7-9	CASSLGGWLGNTIYF	TGTGCCAGCAGCTTAGGAGGTTGGCTCGGAAACACCATATATTTT
many	TRBJ1-1	.	TRBV20-1	CSAGRGSGTEAFF	TGCAGTGCTGGCCGGGGCTCGGGGACGGAAGCTTTCTTT
many	TRBJ2-5	.	TRBV12-3/TRBV12-4	CASSLRGARGETQYF	TGTGCCAGCAGTTTAAGGGGGGCCAGGGGAGAGACCCAGTACTTC
many	TRBJ2-7	.	TRBV12-3/TRBV12-4	CASSLAREQYF	TGTGCCAGCAGTCTAGCTAGGGAGCAGTACTTC
many	TRBJ2-7	TRBD2	TRBV3-1	CASSQDVSGGSYEQYF	TGTGCCAGCAGCCAAGATGTGTCGGGGGGCTCCTACGAGCAGTACTTC
many	TRBJ2-5	TRBD1	TRBV29-1	CSVVVGGSQTQYF	TGCAGCGTTGTAGTAGGGGGCTCGCAGACCCAGTACTTC
many	TRBJ2-7	TRBD2	TRBV7-2	CASSSSGGIYEQYF	TGTGCCAGCAGCTCAAGCGGGGGGATCTACGAGCAGTACTTC
many	TRBJ2-7	.	TRBV28	CASTNLRGRRGEQYF	TGTGCCAGCACCAACCTCCGGGGACGGAGGGGCGAGCAGTACTTC
many	TRBJ1-1	.	TRBV5-4	CASSFGGRRGNTEAFF	TGTGCCAGCAGCTTTGGGGGGCGACGGGGGAACACTGAAGCTTTCTTT
.	TRBJ2-1	.	TRBV27	CASTRVGSSTQFF	TGTGCCAGCACGAGGGTGGGGAGCTCGACTCAGTTCTTC
few	TRBJ2-1	.	TRBV7-2	CASSLAASSHNEQFF	TGTGCCAGCAGCTTAGCAGCTAGCTCCCACAATGAGCAGTTCTTC
few	TRBJ2-1	TRBD2	TRBV3-1	CASTKHYGGASYNEQFF	TGTGCCAGCACCAAGCATTACGGGGGGGCCTCCTACAATGAGCAGTTCTTC
many	TRBJ2-7	TRBD1	TRBV29-1	CSVGTGQGYEQYF	TGCAGCGTTGGCACGGGACAGGGTTACGAGCAGTACTTC
many	TRBJ1-2	TRBD1	TRBV28	CASSQGSEGAYGYTF	TGTGCCAGCAGCCAGGGCAGCGAGGGGGCCTATGGCTACACCTTC
many	TRBJ2-1	TRBD2	TRBV5-1	CASSLKTSGANEQFF	TGCGCCAGCAGCTTGAAAACTAGCGGGGCAAATGAGCAGTTCTTC
many	TRBJ1-5	.	TRBV12-3/TRBV12-4	CASSQGSGGYEPQHF	TGTGCCAGCAGTCAGGGGTCGGGGGGTTATGAGCCCCAGCATTTT
many	TRBJ1-5	.	TRBV5-5	CASSWDEGQPQHF	TGTGCCAGCAGCTGGGATGAAGGTCAGCCCCAGCATTTT
many	TRBJ2-1	TRBD2	TRBV7-3	CASSLTSSGGPTRYNEQFF	TGTGCCAGCAGCTTAACATCTAGCGGGGGGCCTACTCGATACAATGAGCAGTTCTTC
many	TRBJ2-2	.	TRBV9	CASSVGTGELFF	TGTGCCAGCAGCGTAGGCACCGGGGAGCTGTTTTTT
few	TRBJ1-6	TRBD1	TRBV7-2	CASSLLPTGMNSPLHF	TGTGCCAGCAGCTTACTGCCGACAGGGATGAATTCACCCCTCCACTTT
.	TRBJ1-6	.	TRBV25-1	CASSESGVRNSPLHF	TGTGCCAGCAGTGAATCCGGGGTCCGGAATTCACCCCTCCACTTT
many	TRBJ1-1	TRBD1	TRBV18	CASSPPRGRTEAFF	TGTGCCAGCTCACCACCAAGGGGGCGAACTGAAGCTTTCTTT
many	TRBJ2-7	TRBD2	TRBV20-1	CSARPRRGSTYEQYF	TGCAGTGCTAGACCGCGGCGCGGGAGTACCTACGAGCAGTACTTC
few	TRBJ2-7	.	TRBV6-2/TRBV6-3	CASSYIGAGSDEQYF	TGTGCCAGCAGTTACATCGGCGCAGGGAGCGACGAGCAGTACTTC
many	TRBJ2-7	TRBD2	TRBV5-1	CASSPTSGGLSYEQYF	TGCGCCAGCAGCCCGACTAGCGGGGGCTTGTCCTACGAGCAGTACTTC
many	TRBJ1-5	.	TRBV12-3/TRBV12-4	CASSLGGYSNQPQHF	TGTGCCAGCAGTTTAGGGGGGTATAGCAATCAGCCCCAGCATTTT
many	TRBJ2-2	TRBD2	TRBV7-3	CASSPGLAGTGELFF	TGTGCCAGCAGCCCCGGACTAGCCGGCACCGGGGAGCTGTTTTTT
many	TRBJ1-1	.	TRBV5-1	CASSIQGNTEAFF	TGCGCCAGCAGCATACAGGGGAACACTGAAGCTTTCTTT
many	TRBJ2-2	.	TRBV7-3	CASSLTSLANTGELFF	TGTGCCAGCAGCTTAACTTCCCTAGCGAACACCGGGGAGCTGTTTTTT
many	TRBJ2-5	TRBD1	TRBV9	CASSGEETGMRETQYF	TGTGCCAGCAGCGGAGAGGAGACAGGGATGAGGGAGACCCAGTACTTC
many	TRBJ2-2	TRBD1	TRBV20-1	CSAPGQLNTGELFF	TGCAGTGCTCCGGGACAGCTGAACACCGGGGAGCTGTTTTTT
many	TRBJ1-2	.	TRBV11-2	CASSLLPGTGNYGYTF	TGTGCCAGCAGCTTACTTCCAGGGACGGGCAACTATGGCTACACCTTC
few	TRBJ2-3	TRBD1	TRBV7-2	CASRRQGATSTDTQYF	TGTGCCAGCAGGCGACAGGGGGCAACTAGCACAGATACGCAGTATTTT
many	TRBJ1-6	TRBD1	TRBV5-1	CASSPGQDPSPLHF	TGCGCCAGCAGCCCTGGACAGGACCCATCACCCCTCCACTTT
many	TRBJ2-2	.	TRBV7-9	CASSPSGNTGELFF	TGTGCCAGCAGTCCCAGCGGGAACACCGGGGAGCTGTTTTTT
many	TRBJ2-2	.	TRBV7-3	CASSLNHNTGELFF	TGTGCCAGCAGCTTAAATCACAACACCGGGGAGCTGTTTTTT
few	TRBJ2-7	TRBD2	TRBV20-1	CCARDPRTSGGLYEQYF	TGCTGTGCTAGAGATCCCCGGACTAGCGGGGGCCTCTACGAGCAGTACTTC
.	TRBJ2-5	.	TRBV2	CASAPGGASQETQYF	TGTGCCAGCGCCCCTGGCGGGGCCTCCCAAGAGACCCAGTACTTC
many	TRBJ2-5	.	TRBV5-1	CASSRTAGPVQETQYF	TGCGCCAGCAGTCGAACGGCAGGGCCCGTCCAAGAGACCCAGTACTTC
few	TRBJ1-2	.	TRBV7-2	CASSLAGSAGYTF	TGTGCCAGCAGCTTAGCAGGGAGTGCTGGCTACACCTTC
many	TRBJ2-7	.	TRBV7-7	CASSPSRGSYEQYF	TGTGCTAGCAGCCCGTCGCGGGGCTCCTACGAGCAGTACTTC
few	TRBJ2-1	.	TRBV20-1	CSARDQGRVNEQFF	TGCAGTGCTAGAGACCAGGGTAGGGTCAATGAGCAGTTCTTC
many	TRBJ1-3	.	TRBV28	CASNPGAAGGNTIYF	TGTGCCAGCAACCCAGGGGCGGCGGGGGGAAACACCATATATTTT
many	TRBJ2-7	.	TRBV7-9	CASSPPAHYEQYF	TGTGCCAGCAGTCCTCCGGCGCACTACGAGCAGTACTTC
many	TRBJ2-2	.	TRBV5-1	CASSLRQIAGHTGELFF	TGCGCCAGCAGCCTGCGCCAGATAGCCGGACACACCGGGGAGCTGTTTTTT